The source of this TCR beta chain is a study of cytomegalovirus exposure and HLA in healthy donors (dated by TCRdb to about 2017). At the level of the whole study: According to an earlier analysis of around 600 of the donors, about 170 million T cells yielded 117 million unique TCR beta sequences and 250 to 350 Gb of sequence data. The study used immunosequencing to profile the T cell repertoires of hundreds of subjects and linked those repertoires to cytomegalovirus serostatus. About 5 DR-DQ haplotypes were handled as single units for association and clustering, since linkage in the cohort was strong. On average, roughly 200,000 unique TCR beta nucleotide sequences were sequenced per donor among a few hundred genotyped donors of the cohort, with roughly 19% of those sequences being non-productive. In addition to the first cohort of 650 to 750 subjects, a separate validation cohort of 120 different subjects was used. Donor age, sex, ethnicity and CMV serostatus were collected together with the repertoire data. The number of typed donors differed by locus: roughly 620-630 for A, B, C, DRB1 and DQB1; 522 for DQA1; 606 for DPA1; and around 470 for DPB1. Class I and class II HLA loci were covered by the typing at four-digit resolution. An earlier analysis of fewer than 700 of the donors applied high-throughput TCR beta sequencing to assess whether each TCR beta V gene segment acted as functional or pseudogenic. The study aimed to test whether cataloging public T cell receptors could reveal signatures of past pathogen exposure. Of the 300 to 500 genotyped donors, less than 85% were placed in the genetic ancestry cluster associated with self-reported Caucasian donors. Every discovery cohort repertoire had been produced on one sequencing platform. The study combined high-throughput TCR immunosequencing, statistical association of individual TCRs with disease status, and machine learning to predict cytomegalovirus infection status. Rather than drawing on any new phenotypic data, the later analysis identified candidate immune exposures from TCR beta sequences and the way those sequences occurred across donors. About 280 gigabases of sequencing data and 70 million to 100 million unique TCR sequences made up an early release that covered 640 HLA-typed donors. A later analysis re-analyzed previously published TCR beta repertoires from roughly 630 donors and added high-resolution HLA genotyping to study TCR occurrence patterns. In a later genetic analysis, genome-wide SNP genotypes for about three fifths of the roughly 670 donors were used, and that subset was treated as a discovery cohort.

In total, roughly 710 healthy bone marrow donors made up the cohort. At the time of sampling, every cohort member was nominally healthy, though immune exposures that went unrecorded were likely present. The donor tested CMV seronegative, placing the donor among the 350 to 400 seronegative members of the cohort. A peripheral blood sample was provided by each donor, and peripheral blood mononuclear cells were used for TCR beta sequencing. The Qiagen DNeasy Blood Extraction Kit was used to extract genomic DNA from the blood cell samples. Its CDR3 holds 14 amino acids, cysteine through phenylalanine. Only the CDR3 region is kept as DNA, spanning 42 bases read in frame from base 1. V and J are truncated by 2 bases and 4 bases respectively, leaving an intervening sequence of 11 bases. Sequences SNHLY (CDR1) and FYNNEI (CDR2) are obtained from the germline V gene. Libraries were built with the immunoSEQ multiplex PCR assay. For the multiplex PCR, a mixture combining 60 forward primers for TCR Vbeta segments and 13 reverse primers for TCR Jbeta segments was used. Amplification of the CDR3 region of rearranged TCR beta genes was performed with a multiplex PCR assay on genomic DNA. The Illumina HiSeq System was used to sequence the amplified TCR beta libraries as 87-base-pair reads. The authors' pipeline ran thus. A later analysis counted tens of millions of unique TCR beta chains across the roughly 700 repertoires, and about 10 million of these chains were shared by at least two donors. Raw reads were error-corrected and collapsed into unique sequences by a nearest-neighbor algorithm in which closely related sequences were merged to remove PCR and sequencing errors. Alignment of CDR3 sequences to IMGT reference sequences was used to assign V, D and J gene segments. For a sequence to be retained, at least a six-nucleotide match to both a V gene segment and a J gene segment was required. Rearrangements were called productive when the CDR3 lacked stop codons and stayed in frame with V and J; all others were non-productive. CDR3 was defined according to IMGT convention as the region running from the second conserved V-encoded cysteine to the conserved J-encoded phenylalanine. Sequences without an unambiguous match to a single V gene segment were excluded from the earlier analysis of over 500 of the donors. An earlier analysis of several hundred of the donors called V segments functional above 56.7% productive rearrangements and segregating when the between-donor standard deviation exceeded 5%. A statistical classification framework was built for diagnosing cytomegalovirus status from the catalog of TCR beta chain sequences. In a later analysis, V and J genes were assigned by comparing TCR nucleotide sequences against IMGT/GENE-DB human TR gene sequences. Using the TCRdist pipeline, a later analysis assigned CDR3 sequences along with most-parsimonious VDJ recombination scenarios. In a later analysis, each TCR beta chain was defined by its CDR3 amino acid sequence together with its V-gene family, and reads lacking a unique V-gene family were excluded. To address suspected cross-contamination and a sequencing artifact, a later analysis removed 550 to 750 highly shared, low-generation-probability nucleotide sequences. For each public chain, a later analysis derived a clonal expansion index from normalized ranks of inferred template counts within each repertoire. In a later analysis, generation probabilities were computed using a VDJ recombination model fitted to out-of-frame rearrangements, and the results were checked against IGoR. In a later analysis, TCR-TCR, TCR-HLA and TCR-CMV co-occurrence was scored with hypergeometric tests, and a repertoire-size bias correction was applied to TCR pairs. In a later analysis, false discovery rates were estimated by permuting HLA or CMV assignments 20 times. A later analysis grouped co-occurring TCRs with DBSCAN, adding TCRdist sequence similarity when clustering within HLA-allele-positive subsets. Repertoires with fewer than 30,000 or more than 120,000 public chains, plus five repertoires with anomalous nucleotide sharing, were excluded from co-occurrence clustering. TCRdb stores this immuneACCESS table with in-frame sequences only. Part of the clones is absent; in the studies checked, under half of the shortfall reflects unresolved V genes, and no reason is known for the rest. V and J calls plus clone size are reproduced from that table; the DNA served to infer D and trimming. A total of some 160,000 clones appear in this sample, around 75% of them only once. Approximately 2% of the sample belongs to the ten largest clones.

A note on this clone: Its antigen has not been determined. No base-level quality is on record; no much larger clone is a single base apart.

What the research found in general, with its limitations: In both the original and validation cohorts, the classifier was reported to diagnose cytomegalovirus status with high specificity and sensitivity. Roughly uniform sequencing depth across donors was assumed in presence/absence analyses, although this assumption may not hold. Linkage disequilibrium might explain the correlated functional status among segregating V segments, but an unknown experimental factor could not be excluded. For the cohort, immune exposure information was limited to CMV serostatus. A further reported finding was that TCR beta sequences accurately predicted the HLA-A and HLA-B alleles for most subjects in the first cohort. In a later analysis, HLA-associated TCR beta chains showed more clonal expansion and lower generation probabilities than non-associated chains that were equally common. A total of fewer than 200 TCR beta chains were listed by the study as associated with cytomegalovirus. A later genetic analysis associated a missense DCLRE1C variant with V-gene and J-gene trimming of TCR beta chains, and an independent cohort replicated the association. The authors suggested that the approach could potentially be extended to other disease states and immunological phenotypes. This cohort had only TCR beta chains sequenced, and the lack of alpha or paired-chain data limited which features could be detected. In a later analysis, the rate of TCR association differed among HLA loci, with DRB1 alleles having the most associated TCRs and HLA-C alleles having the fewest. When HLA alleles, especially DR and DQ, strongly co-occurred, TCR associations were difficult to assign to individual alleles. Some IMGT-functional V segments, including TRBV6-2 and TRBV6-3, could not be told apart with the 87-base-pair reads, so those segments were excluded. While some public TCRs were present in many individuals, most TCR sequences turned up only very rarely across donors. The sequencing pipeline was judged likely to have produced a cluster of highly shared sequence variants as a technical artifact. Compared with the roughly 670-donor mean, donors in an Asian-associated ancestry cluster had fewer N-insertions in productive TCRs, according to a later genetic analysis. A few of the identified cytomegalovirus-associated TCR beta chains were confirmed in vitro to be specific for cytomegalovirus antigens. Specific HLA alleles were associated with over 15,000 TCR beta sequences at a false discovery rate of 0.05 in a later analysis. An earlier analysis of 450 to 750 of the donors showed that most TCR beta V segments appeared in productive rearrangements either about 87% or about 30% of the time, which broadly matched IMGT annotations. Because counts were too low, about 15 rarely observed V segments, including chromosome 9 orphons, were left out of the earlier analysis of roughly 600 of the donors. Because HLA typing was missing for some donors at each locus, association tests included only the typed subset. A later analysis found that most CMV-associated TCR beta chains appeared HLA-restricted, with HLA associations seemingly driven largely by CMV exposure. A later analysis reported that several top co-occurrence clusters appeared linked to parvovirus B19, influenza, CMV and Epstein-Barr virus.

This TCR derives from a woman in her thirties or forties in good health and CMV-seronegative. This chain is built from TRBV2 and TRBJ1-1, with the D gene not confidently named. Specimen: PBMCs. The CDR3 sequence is CASSEFQTPTEAFF. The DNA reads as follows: TGTGCCAGCAGTGAATTCCAGACACCCACTGAAGCTTTCTTT.